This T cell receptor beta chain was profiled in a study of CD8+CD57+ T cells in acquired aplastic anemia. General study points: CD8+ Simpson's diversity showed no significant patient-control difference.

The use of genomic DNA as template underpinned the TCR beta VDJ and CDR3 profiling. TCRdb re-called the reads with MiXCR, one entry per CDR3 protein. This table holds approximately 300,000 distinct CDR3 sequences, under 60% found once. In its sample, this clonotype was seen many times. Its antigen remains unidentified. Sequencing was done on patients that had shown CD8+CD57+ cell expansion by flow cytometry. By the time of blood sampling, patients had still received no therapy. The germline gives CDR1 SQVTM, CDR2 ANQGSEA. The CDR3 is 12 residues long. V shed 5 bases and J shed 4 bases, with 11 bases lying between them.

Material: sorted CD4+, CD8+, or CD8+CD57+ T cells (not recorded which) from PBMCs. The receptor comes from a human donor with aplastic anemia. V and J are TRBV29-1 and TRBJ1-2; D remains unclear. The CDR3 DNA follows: TGCAGCGTTAATCCCCGCCTCTATGGCTACACCTTC. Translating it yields CSVNPRLYGYTF.